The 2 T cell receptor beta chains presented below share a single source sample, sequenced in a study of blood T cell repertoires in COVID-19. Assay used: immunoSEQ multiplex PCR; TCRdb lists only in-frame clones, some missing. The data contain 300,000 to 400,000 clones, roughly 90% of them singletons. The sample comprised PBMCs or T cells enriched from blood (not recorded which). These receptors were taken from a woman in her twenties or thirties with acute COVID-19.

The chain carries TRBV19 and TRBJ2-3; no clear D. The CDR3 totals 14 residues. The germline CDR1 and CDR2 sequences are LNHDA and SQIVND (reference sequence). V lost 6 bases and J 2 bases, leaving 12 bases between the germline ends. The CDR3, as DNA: TGTGCCAGTAGCCTCCTACCCCTCACAGATACGCAGTATTTT. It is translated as CASSLLPLTDTQYF.

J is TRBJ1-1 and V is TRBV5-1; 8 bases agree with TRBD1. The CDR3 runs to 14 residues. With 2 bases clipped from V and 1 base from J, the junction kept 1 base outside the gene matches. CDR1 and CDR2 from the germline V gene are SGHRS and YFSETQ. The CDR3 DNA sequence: TGCGCCAGCAGCTTTGGGACAGGGAACACTGAAGCTTTCTTT. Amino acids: CASSFGTGNTEAFF.